This section outlines one T cell receptor beta chain sequence together with its context. Antigen unknown. These data are taken from a study of persistence of HIV-infected CD4 T cells. Study context: Donors had been on suppressive ART for a median of roughly 8 years. Multiple blood draws of up to about 180 mL, except a couple of donors with single leukapheresis.

Sequencing used immunoSEQ version 4 in survey mode. The table came from immunoSEQ multiplex PCR; TCRdb's copy has only in-frame clones and leaves some out. In the table there are roughly 25,000 clones, 74% of which are singletons. Overlapping HIV-1 Gag 15-mer peptides at roughly 1 ug per peptide per mL were used. Responding CD4+ T cells were sorted by upregulation of both CD40 ligand and CD69. V was trimmed by 2 bases and J by 4 bases, leaving 11 bases between them. In germline, CDR1 is MDHEN, CDR2 SYDVKM. The CDR3 consists of 14 residues. This rearrangement joins TRBV28 to TRBJ1-2; TRBD1 might be the D (5 bases). Material: CD4+ T cells sorted from PBMCs after approximately 19-hour stimulation, obtained from a patient who received antiretroviral therapy. The clonotype comes from an adult man with HIV who was CMV-seropositive. In DNA, the CDR3 is TGTGCCAGCAGTTTAATACGACAGAGCTATGGCTACACCTTC. Its protein product is CASSLIRQSYGYTF.